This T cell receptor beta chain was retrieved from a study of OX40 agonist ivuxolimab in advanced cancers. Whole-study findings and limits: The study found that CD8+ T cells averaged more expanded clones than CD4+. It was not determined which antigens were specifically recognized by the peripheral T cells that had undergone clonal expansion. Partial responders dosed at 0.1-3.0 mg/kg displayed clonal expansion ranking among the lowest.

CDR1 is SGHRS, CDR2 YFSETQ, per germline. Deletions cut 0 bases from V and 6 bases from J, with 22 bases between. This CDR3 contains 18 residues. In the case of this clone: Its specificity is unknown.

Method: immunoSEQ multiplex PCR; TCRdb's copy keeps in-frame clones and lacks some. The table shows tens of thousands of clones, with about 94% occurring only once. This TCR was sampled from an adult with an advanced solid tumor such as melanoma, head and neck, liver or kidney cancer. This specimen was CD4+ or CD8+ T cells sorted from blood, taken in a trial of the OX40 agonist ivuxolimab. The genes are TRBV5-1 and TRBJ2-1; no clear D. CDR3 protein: CASSLVTVRLASFNEQFF. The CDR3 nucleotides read TGCGCCAGCAGCTTGGTAACAGTCAGGCTGGCATCATTCAATGAGCAGTTCTTC.